These 29 T cell receptor beta chains originate from one sample sequenced in a study of blood T cells in healthy people across ages. A second PCR of roughly 6 to 12 cycles used a sample-barcoded 5' primer and a J-beta primer mix. TCRdb passed the 5' RACE reads through MiXCR, listing each CDR3 protein once. There are 1.5 million to 1.8 million distinct CDR3 sequences in the sample; roughly 43% occur only once, and roughly 3.7% lies in the top ten. The sequencing input was blood. The origin of the receptors is a woman aged 18-30 years in good health.

The rearrangement links TRBV28 to TRBJ1-1; 8 positions match TRBD1. CDR1 and CDR2 (germline): MDHEN, SYDVKM. CDR3 size: 12 residues. The V segment lost 6 bases and the J segment 7 bases; nucleotides outside the gene matches: 4. This CDR3 is CASRWTGFEAFF. For the CDR3, the DNA is TGTGCCAGCAGATGGACAGGGTTTGAAGCTTTCTTT.

This rearrangement joins TRBV20-1 to TRBJ1-2; 10 bases match TRBD1. The CDR3 sequence is 15 residues long. V shed 3 bases, J shed 4 bases, and the junction held 8 bases outside the gene matches. The germline V gene has CDR1 DFQATT and CDR2 SNEGSKA (reference sequence). Written as DNA, the CDR3 is TGCAGTGCTAGCCTAGGGACAGGGGACAGCTATGGCTACACCTTC. Protein: CSASLGTGDSYGYTF.

This clonotype occurred a few times. The chain employs TRBV10-3 and TRBJ2-1; perhaps TRBD2 as D (6 bases). TRBJ2-7 explains the end of the DNA better; the J call may be wrong. The CDR3 sequence is 14 residues long. The V gene's germline CDR1 is ENHRY and CDR2 SYGVKD. The CDR3 loop is CAISESGGNNEQYF. In DNA, the CDR3 is TGTGCCATCAGTGAGTCGGGGGGTAACAATGAGCAGTACTTC.

This chain joins TRBV12-3 or TRBV12-4 and TRBJ2-2; possible D gene TRBD1, 6 bases. Trimming stripped 4 bases from V and 12 bases from J, with 12 bases between. This CDR3 comprises 12 residues. The CDR3 spells CASSYRARKLFF. CDR3 nucleotides: TGTGCCAGCAGTTACAGGGCGCGAAAGCTGTTTTTT.

In its sample, this clonotype was seen a few times. The rearrangement uses TRBV7-8 and TRBJ1-1; D remains ambiguous. CDR1 is SGHVS, CDR2 FQNEAQ, per germline. The CDR3 runs 14 residues. The V end was cut by 5 bases, the J end by 5 bases, with 15 bases between. CDR3 sequence reads: CASSPSRSRTEAFF. The CDR3 region has the DNA TGTGCCAGCAGCCCGAGCAGGTCTCGGACTGAAGCTTTCTTT.

CDR3 sequence reads: CAFGRGRGDTQYF. In DNA, the CDR3 is TGTGCCTTCGGCAGGGGGCGCGGAGATACGCAGTATTTT. The chain recombines TRBV7-2 with TRBJ2-3; 8 bases line up with TRBD1. The germline gives CDR1 SGHTA, CDR2 FQGNSA. J was trimmed by 5 bases and V by 11 bases; bases with no gene match: 9. This CDR3 has 13 residues.

V usage is TRBV6-2 or TRBV6-3 and J usage is TRBJ1-2; D perhaps matches TRBD1 (5 bases). There are 14 residues in the CDR3. Per germline, CDR1 MNHEY and CDR2 SVGEGT. V lost 2 bases to trimming and J lost 5 bases, with 12 bases between them. The CDR3 DNA sequence: TGTGCCAGCAGTTACATCCCAGGGAGGTATGGCTACACCTTC. The encoded protein is CASSYIPGRYGYTF.

This clonotype was detected a few times. V usage is TRBV7-6 and J usage is TRBJ2-7, with TRBD2 identical over 12 bases. This CDR3 has 17 amino acids. The germline V gene encodes CDR1 SGHVS and CDR2 FNYEAQ. The junction had 6 bases not matched to a gene; V was cut back by 3 bases and J by 0 bases. The CDR3 sequence is CASSFRTSGRNSYEQYF. The CDR3 region has the DNA TGTGCCAGCAGCTTCCGAACTAGCGGGAGGAACTCCTACGAGCAGTACTTC.

This clonotype was detected a few times. This chain joins TRBV20-1 and TRBJ2-1, with D perhaps matching TRBD2 (5 bases). The CDR3 spans 16 residues. The V gene lost 0 bases and the J gene lost 5 bases, with 17 bases spanning the gap. Germline loops: CDR1 DFQATT, CDR2 SNEGSKA (reference sequence). This CDR3 is CSARDPWVRVDNEQFF. The DNA for the CDR3 is TGCAGTGCTAGAGATCCCTGGGTGCGGGTCGACAATGAGCAGTTCTTC.

The chain is built from TRBV29-1 and TRBJ1-2, with 9 bases that match TRBD1. The CDR3 totals 13 residues. Germline V gene lookup returns CDR1 SQVTM and CDR2 ANQGSEA. Losses at the gene ends were 7 bases for V and 5 bases for J; bases not matched to a gene: 8. The CDR3 spells CSAGQGQGYGYTF. Here the CDR3 DNA reads TGCAGCGCGGGGCAGGGACAGGGTTATGGCTACACCTTC.

The V and J genes are TRBV3-1 and TRBJ2-3; 8 nucleotides align to TRBD2. V was clipped by 6 bases and J by 1 base; unmatched bases: 6. This CDR3 region has 15 residues. Germline CDR1 LGHDT, CDR2 YNNKEL (reference sequence). CDR3 protein: CASRLAGSGTDTQYF. CDR3 DNA: TGTGCCAGCAGGTTAGCGGGATCCGGCACAGATACGCAGTATTTT.

The genes are TRBV5-1 and TRBJ1-6; D not resolved. Germline V gene data show CDR1 as SGHRS and CDR2 as YFSETQ. The CDR3 covers 13 residues. The germline V and J ends were trimmed by 0 bases and 6 bases, with 4 bases remaining between them. The CDR3 DNA reads as TGCGCCAGCAGCTTGGCACCTAATTCACCCCTCCACTTT. It is translated as CASSLAPNSPLHF.

This clonotype was counted a few times. This sequence joins TRBV2 and TRBJ2-3; TRBD2 aligns across 7 bases. Trimming at V came to 6 bases and at J to 2 bases, leaving 11 bases not matched to a gene. This CDR3 comprises 16 residues. Per the germline V gene, CDR1 is SNHLY and CDR2 is FYNNEI. CDR3 in amino acids: CASRITGGTPTDTQYF. CDR3 in DNA: TGTGCCAGCAGGATTACGGGAGGAACCCCCACAGATACGCAGTATTTT.

Of note for this clonotype: An end of the junction does not agree with germline; a read error may underlie this. The V gene is TRBV7-2, the J gene TRBJ2-3; a weak D match, TRBD2 (5 bases). The length of the CDR3 is 15 residues. Per germline, CDR1 SGHTA and CDR2 FQGNSA. This chain's CDR3 is CASSFTADSADTRYF. DNA for the CDR3: TGTGCCAGCAGCTTTACCGCGGACTCAGCAGATACGCGGTATTTT.

This clonotype was recorded a few times. The CDR3, as DNA: TGTGCCAGCAGCCGCCCCGGGCAGAGCTCCTACAATGAGCAGTTCTTC. Its translation: CASSRPGQSSYNEQFF. The J gene is TRBJ2-1, the V gene TRBV3-1; D is unresolved. This CDR3 has 16 residues. Germline assignment: CDR1 LGHDT and CDR2 YNNKEL (reference sequence). V was shortened by 4 bases and J by 0 bases, with 13 bases between the two germline ends.

This clonotype has only one observation. The chain links TRBV15 to TRBJ2-1; 10 bases agree with TRBD1. The ends lost 0 bases at V and 8 bases at J; junction bases unmatched: 10. Germline V gene lookup returns CDR1 LNHNV and CDR2 YYDKDF (reference sequence). This CDR3 is built from 17 residues. CDR3 sequence (DNA): TGTGCCACCAGCAGAGAAATCCCGGGACAGGGGATCGATGAGCAGTTCTTC. Its protein is CATSREIPGQGIDEQFF. Full variable domain (rest looked up from reference TRBV15 and TRBJ2-1): DAMVIQNPRYQVTQFGKPVTLSCSQTLNHNVMYWYQQKSSQAPKLLFHYYDKDFNNEADTPDNFQSRRPNTSFCFLDIRSPGLGDTAMYLCATSREIPGQGIDEQFFGPGTRLTVL.

As DNA, the CDR3 is TGCAGTGCTAGATTGCGGGGGGAATACAATGAGCAGTACTTC. Amino acid sequence: CSARLRGEYNEQYF. V is TRBV20-1 and J is TRBJ2-5; 8 positions agree with TRBD2. Germline-derived CDR1 and CDR2 are DFQATT and SNEGSKA (reference sequence). This CDR3 is built from 14 residues. V shed 2 bases, J shed 11 bases, and the junction held 13 bases outside the gene matches.

For this clonotype: A read error may account for a junction end that differs from germline. The chain has TRBV14 and TRBJ2-3, with D tentatively TRBD1 or TRBD2 (5 bases each). The CDR3 sequence is 16 residues long. CDR1 is SGHDN, CDR2 FVKESK, per germline. The DNA of the CDR3 is TGTGCCAGCAGCCAAGATGGGGGTTTAAGCACAGATACGCGGTATTTT. Translation: CASSQDGGLSTDTRYF.

The rearrangement links TRBV5-1 to TRBJ2-1; 14 bases match TRBD2. In germline, CDR1 is SGHRS, CDR2 YFSETQ. CDR3 length: 15 amino acids. V lost 4 bases and J lost 9; bases outside the gene matches: 6. CDR3: CASSLTSGGATEQFF. In DNA, the CDR3 is TGCGCCAGCAGCCTGACTAGCGGGGGGGCCACTGAGCAGTTCTTC.

CDR3 nucleotides: TGTGCCAGCGGACCAAAAAGGACTAGCGGGAGGGCTGGGAATGAGCAGTTCTTC. It yields the protein CASGPKRTSGRAGNEQFF. The genes are TRBV7-9 and TRBJ2-1; 15 bases line up with TRBD2. Unmatched junction bases numbered 15, after V lost 8 bases and J lost 7 bases. The CDR3 contains 18 residues. Germline V CDR1 and CDR2: SEHNR, FQNEAQ (reference sequence).

This clonotype came up a few times. The V gene is TRBV2, the J gene TRBJ1-2, with D uncertain. Between the trimmed V and J ends, which lost 0 bases and 7 bases, there was a span of 6 bases. The CDR3 runs to 12 residues. Germline V CDR1 and CDR2: SNHLY, FYNNEI. CDR3: CASSEAGSGYTF. In nucleotides, the CDR3 is TGTGCCAGCAGTGAAGCTGGTTCTGGCTACACCTTC.

There are a few counts of this clonotype. The junction shows a germline mismatch at one end, possibly a read error. This sequence joins TRBV7-7 and TRBJ2-3; 9 bases are a match to TRBD1. The CDR3 is 15 residues long. Per the germline V gene, CDR1 is SSHAT and CDR2 is FNYEAQ (reference sequence). CDR3 protein: CASSSGTGSADTQYF. The CDR3 coding sequence is TGTGCTAGCAGCTCCGGGACAGGGTCGGCGGATACGCAGTATTTT.

The rearrangement links TRBV29-1 to TRBJ1-5; 7 positions agree with TRBD1. The V gene end was trimmed by 6 bases and the J gene end by 6 bases; junction bases not matched to a gene: 8. The CDR3 is 13 residues long. CDR1 SQVTM and CDR2 ANQGSEA come from the germline V gene. The CDR3 loop reads CSVRQGGGQPQHF. CDR3 nucleotide sequence: TGCAGCGTCAGACAGGGAGGGGGTCAGCCCCAGCATTTT.

The chain uses TRBV20-1 and TRBJ2-1, with D perhaps given as TRBD1 or TRBD2 (5 bases each). This CDR3 contains 15 residues. Trimming stripped 0 bases from V and 9 bases from J, with 18 bases between. The V gene's germline CDR1 is DFQATT and CDR2 SNEGSKA (reference sequence). The CDR3 protein is CSARDRTRSGIEQFF. The CDR3, as DNA: TGCAGTGCTAGAGATCGGACTCGCTCAGGGATTGAGCAGTTCTTC.

There are a few counts of this clonotype. V is TRBV20-1 and J is TRBJ2-3, with 14 bases lining up with TRBD2. V lost 0 bases to trimming and J lost 8 bases; unmatched junction nucleotides: 7. The CDR3 sequence is 16 residues long. Germline CDR1 is DFQATT and CDR2 is SNEGSKA (reference sequence). CDR3 coding DNA: TGCAGTGCTAGAGAAACGACTAGCGGGGGGGCACGTACGCAGTATTTT. Translating gives CSARETTSGGARTQYF.

The chain carries TRBV7-9 and TRBJ1-6, with a weak D call TRBD1 (6 bases). The V gene's germline CDR1 is SEHNR and CDR2 FQNEAQ (reference sequence). The ends were cut back, 4 bases at V and 10 bases at J, with 14 bases in the middle. The CDR3 is made up of 14 amino acids. This CDR3 is CASSSTGRSSPLHF. CDR3 in DNA: TGTGCCAGCAGCTCGACAGGCCGAAGCTCACCCCTCCACTTT.

This clonotype was found once. This chain uses TRBV2 with TRBJ2-3; tentatively, D is TRBD1 or TRBD2 (5 bases each). The germline gives CDR1 SNHLY, CDR2 FYNNEI. The CDR3 spans 17 residues. Trimming removed 7 bases at V and 1 base at J, with 21 bases between. The CDR3 loop reads CASTRGRSLGGTDTQYF. The CDR3 bases are TGTGCCAGCACCCGAGGGCGGTCACTAGGGGGCACAGATACGCAGTATTTT. Supplemented by reference TRBV2 and TRBJ2-3, the full variable domain reads EPEVTQTPSHQVTQMGQEVILRCVPISNHLYFYWYRQILGQKVEFLVSFYNNEISEKSEIFDDQFSVERPDGSNFTLKIRSTKLEDSAMYFCASTRGRSLGGTDTQYFGPGTRLTVL.

This clonotype appeared once. The chain couples TRBV2 to TRBJ1-6, with 8 bases lining up with TRBD1. This CDR3 contains 13 residues. Trimming took 9 bases from V and 8 from J; bases not matched to a gene: 6. Looked up from germline, CDR1 is SNHLY and CDR2 is FYNNEI. The CDR3, as DNA: TGTGCCAGAAGGACAGGGTGGGATTCACCCCTCCACTTT. It specifies CARRTGWDSPLHF.

This clonotype was detected many times. The chain combines TRBV5-1 with TRBJ2-7; 10 bases align to TRBD1. J was trimmed by 3 bases and V by 3 bases; bases with no gene match: 3. The CDR3 contains 14 residues. Germline V gene sequence: CDR1 SGHRS, CDR2 YFSETQ. The CDR3 nucleotides read TGCGCCAGCAGCTCCGGACAGGGGGACTACGAGCAGTACTTC. Translation: CASSSGQGDYEQYF.